This T cell receptor (beta chain) was sequenced during a study of OX40 agonist ivuxolimab in advanced cancers. The overall study: Patients undergoing dose escalation presented with hepatocellular carcinoma, melanoma, renal cell or head and neck cancer. The eligibility criteria allowed prior anti-PD-1, anti-PD-L1 or anti-CTLA-4 therapy, and roughly 39% had some. Study outcomes and limitations: Researchers did not determine the expanded peripheral T cells' antigen specificity.

The germline CDR1 and CDR2 sequences are SGHTA and FQGTGA. The CDR3 spans 13 residues. V lost 6 bases to trimming and J lost 5 bases, with 13 bases between them. About this clone: No antigen is known for it.

Method: immunoSEQ multiplex PCR; TCRdb's copy keeps in-frame clones and lacks some. The sample yields 9,000 to 10,000 clones, 60% to 75% seen once. Peripheral blood came from all dose cohorts at three timepoints. The input for sequencing was CD4+ or CD8+ T cells sorted from blood, taken in a trial of the OX40 agonist ivuxolimab. The gene calls are TRBV7-3 and TRBJ1-1; D might be TRBD1 (6 bases). The origin of this receptor is an adult with an advanced solid tumor such as melanoma, head and neck, liver or kidney cancer. The DNA of the CDR3 is TGTGCCAGCAGATCGGACAGAGGGACTGAAGCTTTCTTT. It encodes CASRSDRGTEAFF. Full variable domain (remainder filled in from reference TRBV7-3 and TRBJ1-1): GAGVSQTPSNKVTEKGKYVELRCDPISGHTALYWYRQSLGQGPEFLIYFQGTGAADDSGLPNDRFFAVRPEGSVSTLKIQRTERGDSAVYLCASRSDRGTEAFFGQGTRLTVV.